This paragraph reports one T cell receptor beta chain. What it binds is not known. The RNA, about 0.45 to 1 ug, was put through reverse transcription using random hexamers. Multiplex immunoSEQ PCR targeted 54 Vbeta and 13 Jbeta TCR beta segments. TCRdb called the immunoSEQ multiplex PCR reads again in MiXCR, with one record for every CDR3 protein. Seen here are some 110,000 distinct CDR3 sequences, roughly 95% observed once, and the top ten hold roughly 0.14%. The CDR3 length is 14 residues. From germline, CDR1 is SGHRS and CDR2 YFSETQ. V lost 9 bases and J 4 bases, leaving 19 bases between the germline ends. This sample was included in a study of CD8 T cells in Susac syndrome. Recently defined diagnostic criteria for definite or probable disease were fulfilled by Susac syndrome patients. General observations from the study: The CD4+ T cell repertoires that were profiled in Susac syndrome showed no clonal expansion.

The TCR was taken from a human donor with Susac syndrome. The specimen was CD4+ T cells from PBMCs. The chain joins TRBV5-1 to TRBJ2-5, with D perhaps TRBD2 (5 bases). The CDR3 DNA reads as TGCGCCACCGCAACGGGGTGGACGGCAGAGACCCAGTACTTC. This encodes CATATGWTAETQYF.